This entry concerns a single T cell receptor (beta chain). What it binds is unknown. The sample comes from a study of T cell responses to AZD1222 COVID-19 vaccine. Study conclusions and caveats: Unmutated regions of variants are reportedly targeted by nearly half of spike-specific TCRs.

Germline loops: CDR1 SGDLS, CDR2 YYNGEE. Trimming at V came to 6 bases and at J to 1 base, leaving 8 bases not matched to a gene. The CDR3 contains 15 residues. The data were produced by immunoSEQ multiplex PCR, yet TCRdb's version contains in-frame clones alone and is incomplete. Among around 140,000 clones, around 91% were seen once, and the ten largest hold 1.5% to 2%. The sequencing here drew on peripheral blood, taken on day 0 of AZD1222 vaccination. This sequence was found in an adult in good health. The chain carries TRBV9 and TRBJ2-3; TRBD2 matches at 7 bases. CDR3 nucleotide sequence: TGTGCCAGCACCTCACCGGGACTACGCACAGATACGCAGTATTTT. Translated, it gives CASTSPGLRTDTQYF.